The clone carrying this T cell receptor (beta chain) has only one observation. The target antigen is unknown. This specimen belongs to a study of T cell responses to AZD1222 COVID-19 vaccine. Across the study: Second doses at about 4 or about 12 weeks were pooled.

Between the trimmed V and J ends, which lost 4 bases and 5 bases, there was a span of 13 bases. This CDR3 is 14 amino acids long. Germline V gene sequence: CDR1 SGHNT, CDR2 YYREEE (reference sequence). Study observations and caveats: Spike-wide coverage was observed for vaccine-associated CD4 TCRs, with dominant responses at 160-218 and 743-854. Donors in the cohort were predominantly white British and more often female, and clonal diversity was possibly underestimated. Just five to seven people given AZD1222 tested seropositive at baseline.

Clones were read by immunoSEQ multiplex PCR, and TCRdb kept only the in-frame ones, dropping some. The top ten clones hold approximately 0.52% of a sample with roughly 250,000 clones, just over 90% of them seen once. The gene calls are TRBV5-4 and TRBJ2-1; a possible D gene is TRBD2 (5 bases). Sequencing was performed on peripheral blood, taken on day 0 of AZD1222 vaccination. The sequence derives from an adult in good health. The CDR3 sequence is CASSPRTGDNEQFF. The CDR3 nucleotides read TGTGCCAGCAGCCCTCGGACTGGCGACAATGAGCAGTTCTTC.